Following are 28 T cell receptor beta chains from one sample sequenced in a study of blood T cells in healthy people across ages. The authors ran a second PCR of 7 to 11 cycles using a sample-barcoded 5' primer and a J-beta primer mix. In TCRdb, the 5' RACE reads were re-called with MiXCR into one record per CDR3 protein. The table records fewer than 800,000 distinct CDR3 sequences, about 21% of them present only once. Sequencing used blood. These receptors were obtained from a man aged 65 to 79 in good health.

The CDR3 nucleotides read TGTGCCAGCAGCCAAGGACAGGTCTATGGCTACACCTTC. Encoded protein: CASSQGQVYGYTF. The genes are TRBV3-1 and TRBJ1-2; the D gene is possibly TRBD1 (6 bases). Deletions cut 1 base from V and 4 bases from J, with 7 bases between. There are 13 residues in the CDR3. Looked up from germline, CDR1 is LGHDT and CDR2 is YNNKEL (reference sequence).

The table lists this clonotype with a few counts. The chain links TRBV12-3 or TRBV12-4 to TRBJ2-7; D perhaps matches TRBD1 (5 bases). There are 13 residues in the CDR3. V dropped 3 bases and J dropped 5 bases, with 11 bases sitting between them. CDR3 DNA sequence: TGTGCCAGCAGTTTTAGGCAGGGCGACGAGCAGTACTTC. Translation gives CASSFRQGDEQYF.

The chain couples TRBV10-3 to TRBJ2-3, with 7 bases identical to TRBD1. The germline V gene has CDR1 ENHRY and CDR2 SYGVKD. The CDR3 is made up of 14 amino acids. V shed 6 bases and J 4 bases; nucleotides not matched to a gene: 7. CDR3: CAISRQGTADTQYF. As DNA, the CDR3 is TGTGCCATCAGCAGACAGGGTACGGCAGATACGCAGTATTTT.

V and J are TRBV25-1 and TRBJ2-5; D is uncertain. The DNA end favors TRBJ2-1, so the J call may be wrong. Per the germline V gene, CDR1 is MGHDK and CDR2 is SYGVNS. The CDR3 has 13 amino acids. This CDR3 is CASSEPIAVEQFF. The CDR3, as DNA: TGTGCCAGCAGTGAGCCCATTGCAGTTGAGCAGTTCTTC.

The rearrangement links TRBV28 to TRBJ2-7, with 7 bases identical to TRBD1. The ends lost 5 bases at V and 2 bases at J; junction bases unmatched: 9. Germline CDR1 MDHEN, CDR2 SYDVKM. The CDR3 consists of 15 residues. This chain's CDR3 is CASSPGQRPPYEQYF. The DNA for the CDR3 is TGTGCCAGCAGTCCGGGACAGCGGCCCCCCTACGAGCAGTACTTC.

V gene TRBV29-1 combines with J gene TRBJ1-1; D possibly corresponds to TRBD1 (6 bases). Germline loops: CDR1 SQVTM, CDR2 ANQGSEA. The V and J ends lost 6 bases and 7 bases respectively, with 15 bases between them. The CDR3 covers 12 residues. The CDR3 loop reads CSVVAGANEAFF. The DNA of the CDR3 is TGCAGCGTAGTAGCAGGGGCGAATGAAGCTTTCTTT.

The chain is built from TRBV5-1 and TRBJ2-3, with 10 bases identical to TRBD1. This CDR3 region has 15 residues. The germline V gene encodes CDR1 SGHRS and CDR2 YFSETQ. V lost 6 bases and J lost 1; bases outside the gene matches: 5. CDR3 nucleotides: TGCGCCAGCACCAGGACAGGGGGGGGCACAGATACGCAGTATTTT. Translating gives CASTRTGGGTDTQYF.

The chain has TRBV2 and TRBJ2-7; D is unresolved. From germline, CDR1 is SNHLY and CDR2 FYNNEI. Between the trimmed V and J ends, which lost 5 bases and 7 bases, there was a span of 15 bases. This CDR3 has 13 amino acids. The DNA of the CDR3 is TGTGCCAGCAGTAATGCGCTAGGGTCGGAGCAGTACTTC. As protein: CASSNALGSEQYF.

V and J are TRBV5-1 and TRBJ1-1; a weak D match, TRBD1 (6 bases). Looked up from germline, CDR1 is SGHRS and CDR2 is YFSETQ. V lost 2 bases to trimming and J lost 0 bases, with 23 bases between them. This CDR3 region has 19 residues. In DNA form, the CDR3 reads TGCGCCAGCAGCTTAAACCGAGGGACACACCTTGGCATGAACACTGAAGCTTTCTTT. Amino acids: CASSLNRGTHLGMNTEAFF.

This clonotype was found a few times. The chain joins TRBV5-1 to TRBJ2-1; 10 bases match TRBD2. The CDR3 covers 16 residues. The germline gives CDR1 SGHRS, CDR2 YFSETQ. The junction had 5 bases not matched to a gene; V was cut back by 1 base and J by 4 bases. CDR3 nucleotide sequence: TGCGCCAGCAGCTTGCCCCTAGCGGGAGTTTACAATGAGCAGTTCTTC. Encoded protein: CASSLPLAGVYNEQFF. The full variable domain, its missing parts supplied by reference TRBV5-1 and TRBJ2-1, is KAGVTQTPRYLIKTRGQQVTLSCSPISGHRSVSWYQQTPGQGLQFLFEYFSETQRNKGNFPGRFSGRQFSNSRSEMNVSTLELGDSALYLCASSLPLAGVYNEQFFGPGTRLTVL.

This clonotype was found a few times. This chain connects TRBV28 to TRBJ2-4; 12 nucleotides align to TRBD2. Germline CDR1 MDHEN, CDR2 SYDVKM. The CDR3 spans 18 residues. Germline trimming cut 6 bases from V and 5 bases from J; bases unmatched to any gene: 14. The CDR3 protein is CASRPGKLTSGSQNIQYF. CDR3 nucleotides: TGTGCCAGCAGGCCAGGGAAATTGACTAGCGGGAGCCAAAACATTCAGTACTTC.

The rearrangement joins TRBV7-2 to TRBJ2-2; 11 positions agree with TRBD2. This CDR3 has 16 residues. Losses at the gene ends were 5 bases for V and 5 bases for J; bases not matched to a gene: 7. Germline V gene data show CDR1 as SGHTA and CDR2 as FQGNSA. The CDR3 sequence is CASSRTSGSPTGELFF. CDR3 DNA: TGTGCCAGCAGCCGAACTAGCGGGAGTCCGACCGGGGAGCTGTTTTTT.

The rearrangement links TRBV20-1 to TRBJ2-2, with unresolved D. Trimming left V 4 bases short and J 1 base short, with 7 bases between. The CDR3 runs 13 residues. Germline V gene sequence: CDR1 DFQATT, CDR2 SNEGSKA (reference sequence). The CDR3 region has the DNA TGCAGTGCTAATTCCGGGAACACCGGGGAGCTGTTTTTT. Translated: CSANSGNTGELFF.

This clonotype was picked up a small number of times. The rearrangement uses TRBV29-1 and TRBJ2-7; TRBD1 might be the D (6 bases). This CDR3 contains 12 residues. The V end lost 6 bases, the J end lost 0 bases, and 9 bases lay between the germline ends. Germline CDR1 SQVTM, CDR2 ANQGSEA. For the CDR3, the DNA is TGCAGCGTGGGGGCGGGCTCCTACGAGCAGTACTTC. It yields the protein CSVGAGSYEQYF.

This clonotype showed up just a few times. The DNA for the CDR3 is TGCAGTGCAAGACCCCGGGACAGGGGGCGTAGGGGCCCCTACAATGAGCAGTTCTTC. Its protein product is CSARPRDRGRRGPYNEQFF. The gene calls are TRBV20-1 and TRBJ2-1; TRBD1 agrees at 12 bases. Germline CDR1 is DFQATT and CDR2 is SNEGSKA (reference sequence). V was clipped by 6 bases and J by 2 bases; unmatched bases: 17. This CDR3 is built from 19 residues.

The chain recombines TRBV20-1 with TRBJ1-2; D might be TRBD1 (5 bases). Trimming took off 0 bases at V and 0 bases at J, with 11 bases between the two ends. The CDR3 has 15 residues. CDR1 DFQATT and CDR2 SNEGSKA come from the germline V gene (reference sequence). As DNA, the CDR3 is TGCAGTGCTAGAGAGGCAGGGACCGCTAACTATGGCTACACCTTC. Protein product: CSAREAGTANYGYTF.

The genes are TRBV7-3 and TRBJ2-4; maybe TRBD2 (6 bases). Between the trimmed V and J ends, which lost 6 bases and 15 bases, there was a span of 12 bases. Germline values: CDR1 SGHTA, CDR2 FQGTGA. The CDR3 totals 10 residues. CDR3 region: CASRLATRYF. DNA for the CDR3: TGTGCCAGCAGGCTAGCGACTCGGTACTTC.

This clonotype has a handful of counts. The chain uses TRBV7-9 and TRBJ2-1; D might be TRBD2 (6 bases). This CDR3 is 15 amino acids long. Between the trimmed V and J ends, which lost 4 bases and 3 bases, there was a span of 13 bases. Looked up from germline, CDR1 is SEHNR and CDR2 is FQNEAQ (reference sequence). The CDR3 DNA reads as TGTGCCAGCAGCTCCCCGGGGGAGGTCTACAATGAGCAGTTCTTC. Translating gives CASSSPGEVYNEQFF.

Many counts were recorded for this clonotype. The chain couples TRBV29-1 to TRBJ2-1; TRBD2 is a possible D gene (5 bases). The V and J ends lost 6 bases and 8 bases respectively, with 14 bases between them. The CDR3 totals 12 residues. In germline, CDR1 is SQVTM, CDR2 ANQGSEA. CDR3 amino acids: CSVIPGSHEQFF. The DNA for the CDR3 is TGCAGCGTGATCCCGGGATCCCATGAGCAGTTCTTC.

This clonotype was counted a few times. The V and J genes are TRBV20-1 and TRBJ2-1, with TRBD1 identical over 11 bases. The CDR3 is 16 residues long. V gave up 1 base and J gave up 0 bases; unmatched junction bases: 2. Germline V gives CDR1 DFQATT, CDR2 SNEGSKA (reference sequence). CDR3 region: CSARADRGPSYNEQFF. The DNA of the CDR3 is TGCAGTGCTAGAGCGGACAGGGGGCCCTCCTACAATGAGCAGTTCTTC.

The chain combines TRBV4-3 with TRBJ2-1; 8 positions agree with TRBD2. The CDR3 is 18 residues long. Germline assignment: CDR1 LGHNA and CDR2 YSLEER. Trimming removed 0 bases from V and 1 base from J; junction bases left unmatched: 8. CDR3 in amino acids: CASSQDPGAGVSYNEQFF. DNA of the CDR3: TGCGCCAGCAGCCAAGACCCCGGAGCGGGAGTATCCTACAATGAGCAGTTCTTC.

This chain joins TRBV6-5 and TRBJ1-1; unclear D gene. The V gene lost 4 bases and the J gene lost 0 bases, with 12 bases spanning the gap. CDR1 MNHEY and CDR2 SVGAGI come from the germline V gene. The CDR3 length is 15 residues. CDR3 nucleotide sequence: TGTGCCAGCAGTTTCAGGCAGGTGATGAACACTGAAGCTTTCTTT. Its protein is CASSFRQVMNTEAFF.

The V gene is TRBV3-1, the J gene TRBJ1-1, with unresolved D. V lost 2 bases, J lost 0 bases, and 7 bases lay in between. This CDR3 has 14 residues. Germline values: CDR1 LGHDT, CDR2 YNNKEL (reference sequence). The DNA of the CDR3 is TGTGCCAGCAGCCAACCACTTATGAACACTGAAGCTTTCTTT. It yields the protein CASSQPLMNTEAFF.

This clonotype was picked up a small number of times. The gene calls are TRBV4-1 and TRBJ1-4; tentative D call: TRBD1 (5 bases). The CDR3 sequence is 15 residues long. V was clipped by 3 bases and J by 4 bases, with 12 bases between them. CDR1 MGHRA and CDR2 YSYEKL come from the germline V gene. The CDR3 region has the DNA TGCGCCAGCAGCCAGACAGACGTTTTTAATGAAAAACTGTTTTTT. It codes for CASSQTDVFNEKLFF.

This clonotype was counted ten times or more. The CDR3 spells CSARESDRDTQYF. CDR3 bases: TGCAGTGCTAGAGAGTCTGACCGAGATACGCAGTATTTT. The chain combines TRBV20-1 with TRBJ2-3, with D unclear. CDR1 and CDR2 from the germline V gene are DFQATT and SNEGSKA (reference sequence). V was shortened by 0 bases and J by 5 bases, with 9 bases between the two germline ends. This CDR3 comprises 13 residues.

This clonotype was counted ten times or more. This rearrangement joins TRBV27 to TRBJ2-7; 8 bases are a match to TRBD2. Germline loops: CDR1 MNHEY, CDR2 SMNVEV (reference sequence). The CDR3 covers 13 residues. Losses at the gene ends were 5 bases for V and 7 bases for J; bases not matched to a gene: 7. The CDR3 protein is CASSPSGRWEQYF. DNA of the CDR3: TGTGCCAGCAGTCCCAGCGGGAGATGGGAGCAGTACTTC.

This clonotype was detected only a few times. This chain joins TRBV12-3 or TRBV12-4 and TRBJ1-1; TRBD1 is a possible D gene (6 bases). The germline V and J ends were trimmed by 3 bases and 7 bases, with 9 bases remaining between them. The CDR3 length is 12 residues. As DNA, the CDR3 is TGTGCCAGCAGTTTGGGGACAAATGAAGCTTTCTTT. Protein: CASSLGTNEAFF.

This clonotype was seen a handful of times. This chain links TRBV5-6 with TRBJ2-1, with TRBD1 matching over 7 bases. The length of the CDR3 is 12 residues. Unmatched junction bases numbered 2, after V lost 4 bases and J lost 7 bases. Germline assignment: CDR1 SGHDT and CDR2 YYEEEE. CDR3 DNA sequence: TGTGCCAGCAGCATGACAGGGAATGAGCAGTTCTTC. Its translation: CASSMTGNEQFF.